The clone carrying this T cell receptor beta chain occurred many times. Its target is unknown. The data derive from a study of blood T cells in healthy people across ages. V lost 4 bases to trimming and J lost 0 bases, with 14 bases between them. Looked up from germline, CDR1 is SGDLS and CDR2 is YYNGEE. The CDR3 consists of 17 residues. Through a sample-barcoded 5' primer and a J-beta primer mix, a second PCR was run for roughly 6 to 11 cycles. TCRdb passed the 5' RACE reads through MiXCR, listing each CDR3 protein once. The repertoire has hundreds of thousands of distinct CDR3 sequences, about 34% of them found once; the top ten carry 15%. General study findings and limits: TCR beta diversity tracked closely with naive T cell percentage. Per-million-T-cell TCR beta diversity fell roughly linearly with age. More naive CD4+ cells and higher diversity marked long-lived donors relative to aged donors.

The sequence derives from an elderly woman in good health. This chain connects TRBV9 to TRBJ2-6, with a possible D match to TRBD2 (5 bases). Sequences were obtained from blood. In DNA form, the CDR3 reads TGTGCCAGCAGCCCAGCGGACGGGCGCTCTGGGGCCAACGTCCTGACTTTC. It encodes CASSPADGRSGANVLTF.